These 9 T cell receptor beta chains were all obtained from the same sample, sequenced in a study of blood T cell repertoires in COVID-19. Profiled with immunoSEQ multiplex PCR; TCRdb holds only in-frame clones, not every one. The table lists about 140,000 clones, 85% to 90% of them singletons. Sequenced: peripheral blood. These receptors all stem from a woman aged 80 or older with acute or convalescent COVID-19.

V is TRBV18 and J is TRBJ1-2; 7 bases align to TRBD1. The germline gives CDR1 KGHSH, CDR2 LQKENI. The length of the CDR3 is 13 residues. J gave up 5 bases and V 5 bases, and 5 bases lay outside the gene matches. CDR3 DNA: TGTGCCAGCTCATACAGGGGCGAATATGGCTACACCTTC. Translated, it gives CASSYRGEYGYTF.

This clone appeared once. CDR3 DNA: TGTGCCAGCAGCTTCTTAGCGGGTGGACCAGATACGCAGTATTTT. Protein product: CASSFLAGGPDTQYF. The genes are TRBV7-9 and TRBJ2-3; TRBD2 matches 7 bases. This CDR3 comprises 15 residues. Germline lookup yields CDR1 SEHNR and CDR2 FQNEAQ (reference sequence). Germline trimming cut 3 bases from V and 4 bases from J; bases unmatched to any gene: 7.

This clone appeared once. This chain uses TRBV5-8 with TRBJ2-3; TRBD1 might be the D (6 bases). V gave up 0 bases and J gave up 5 bases, with 16 bases separating them. Per the germline V gene, CDR1 is SGHTS and CDR2 is YDEGEE. CDR3 length equals 16 residues. Written as DNA, the CDR3 is TGTGCCAGCAGCTTGGGAAGACAGGCGGCAAGAGATACGCAGTATTTT. This codes for CASSLGRQAARDTQYF.

This chain uses TRBV29-1 with TRBJ1-1; D remains unclear. The CDR3 has 13 amino acids. CDR1 SQVTM and CDR2 ANQGSEA come from the germline V gene. Trimming pared 0 bases from V and 0 bases from J, leaving 5 bases between. CDR3 in DNA: TGCAGCGTTGAAGAGGCCTTGAACACTGAAGCTTTCTTT. Translation gives CSVEEALNTEAFF.

The chain is built from TRBV5-1 and TRBJ2-5, with D perhaps matching TRBD1 (5 bases). This CDR3 region has 12 residues. Trimming stripped 4 bases from V and 4 bases from J, with 8 bases between. Germline V lookup: CDR1 SGHRS, CDR2 YFSETQ. CDR3 amino acids: CASSPQGETQYF. The CDR3, as DNA: TGCGCCAGCAGCCCCCAGGGAGAGACCCAGTACTTC.

The chain employs TRBV18 and TRBJ1-6, with D tentatively TRBD1 (6 bases). The germline gives CDR1 KGHSH, CDR2 LQKENI. V shed 1 base and J shed 7 bases, with 8 bases lying between them. This CDR3 contains 14 residues. The CDR3 spells CASSPQGVNSPLHF. DNA of the CDR3: TGTGCCAGCTCACCACAGGGGGTCAATTCACCCCTCCACTTT.

The CDR3, as DNA: TGTGCCTGGAGTGGTTATCGGTGGTTTGATAGGACAGGGGGATCACCCCTCCACTTT. Amino acids: CAWSGYRWFDRTGGSPLHF. The chain joins TRBV30 to TRBJ1-6; 10 nucleotides align to TRBD1. Germline values: CDR1 GTSNPN, CDR2 SVGIG (reference sequence). The CDR3 has 19 amino acids. V shed 1 base and J 10 bases; nucleotides not matched to a gene: 19.

The chain joins TRBV9 to TRBJ2-5; D is possibly TRBD1 (6 bases). Germline assignment: CDR1 SGDLS and CDR2 YYNGEE. The CDR3 totals 15 residues. V was clipped by 0 bases and J by 5 bases, with 14 bases between them. CDR3 sequence (DNA): TGTGCCAGCAGCGTAGGTCAGGGGCAGGGCGAGACCCAGTACTTC. It yields the protein CASSVGQGQGETQYF.

V is TRBV29-1 and J is TRBJ2-1, with 8 bases fitting TRBD1. The V gene end was trimmed by 3 bases and the J gene end by 7 bases; junction bases not matched to a gene: 8. There are 14 residues in the CDR3. Germline CDR1 reads SQVTM; CDR2 reads ANQGSEA. CDR3 protein: CSVERTGILNEQFF. The CDR3 bases are TGCAGCGTTGAGAGGACAGGGATTTTGAATGAGCAGTTCTTC.